This section outlines one TCR beta chain sequence together with its context. These data originate in a study of human T cells and chemical hapten exposure. Each CDR3 protein is one row after TCRdb ran MiXCR on the RACE reads. The sample shows 250,000 or so distinct CDR3 sequences, 7.5% to 9% of them seen only once. Time point given: pre-sensitization, week 0. Treatment specified: therapeutic diphenylcyclopropenone sensitization with weekly scalp DPC. The CDR3 extends over 16 amino acids. The V gene end was trimmed by 3 bases and the J gene end by 2 bases; junction bases not matched to a gene: 6. From germline, CDR1 is MGHRA and CDR2 YSYEKL.

The origin of this receptor is a woman aged 40 to 50 with alopecia areata. Some clones in this sample may be carry-over from other donors' samples. This sample comprised whole blood, obtained in connection with sensitization to the hapten diphenylcyclopropenone (DPC). V and J are TRBV4-1 and TRBJ1-4; 7 nucleotides agree with TRBD1. The DNA of the CDR3 is TGCGCCAGCAGCCAGACAAGGGGGCTGACTAATGAAAAACTGTTTTTT. It specifies CASSQTRGLTNEKLFF.